Below, 11 T cell receptor beta chains from the same sample are listed, as sequenced in a study of cytomegalovirus exposure and HLA in healthy donors. The PCR contained 60 Vbeta and 13 Jbeta primers. Measured with immunoSEQ multiplex PCR; TCRdb has only the in-frame clones, and not every one. The sample holds under 150,000 clones, around 70% seen once. The specimen was PBMCs. These receptors were taken from a man aged 30 to 45 in good health and CMV-seronegative.

The sample holds one count of this clone. In DNA, the CDR3 is TGCGCCAGCAGCCAAGGGGACAGAAATGAAAAACTGTTTTTT. Its translation is CASSQGDRNEKLFF. The chain has TRBV4-1 and TRBJ1-4; 7 bases are shared with TRBD1. The germline V gene has CDR1 MGHRA and CDR2 YSYEKL. J lost 5 bases, V lost 1 base, and 1 base had no gene match. CDR3 size: 14 residues.

CDR3 coding DNA: TGTGCCAGCAGTACCGCCGGCGCGGATTATGGCTACACCTTC. Its translation is CASSTAGADYGYTF. J is TRBJ1-2 and V is TRBV28; no clear D gene. Per germline, CDR1 MDHEN and CDR2 SYDVKM. Trimming removed 5 bases at V and 5 bases at J, with 15 bases between. The CDR3 is made up of 14 amino acids.

Only one count was recorded for this clone. The chain joins TRBV18 to TRBJ2-5; possibly TRBD2 for D (5 bases). V lost 0 bases and J lost 1, with 9 bases in between. Per germline, CDR1 KGHSH and CDR2 LQKENI. This CDR3 has 15 residues. CDR3 coding DNA: TGTGCCAGCTCACCACCTTCCAGCGGCCAAGAGACCCAGTACTTC. Protein: CASSPPSSGQETQYF.

The chain joins TRBV21-1 to TRBJ2-1; TRBD2 is the table's D call, not checked against the DNA. TRBV21-1 is marked as a pseudogene. The length of the CDR3 is 16 residues. CDR3 DNA: TGTGCCAGCAGCAATCGAGAGACTAGTAGTTACAATGAGCAGTTCTTC. It yields the protein CASSNRETSSYNEQFF.

This chain links TRBV30 with TRBJ2-4; 7 nucleotides agree with TRBD2. There are 15 residues in the CDR3. After removal of 3 bases from V and 6 bases from J, the junction contained 11 bases not matched to a gene. The germline V gene has CDR1 GTSNPN and CDR2 SVGIG (reference sequence). The CDR3 DNA reads as TGTGCCTGGAGCCGCGGGACGCCGGGGGGAAACATTCAGTACTTC. Protein product: CAWSRGTPGGNIQYF.

The chain joins TRBV11-2 to TRBJ2-3; the match to TRBD2 covers 9 bases. V trimming: 5 bases; J trimming: 6 bases; junction bases outside the gene matches: 9. The CDR3 length is 15 residues. From germline, CDR1 is SGHAT and CDR2 FQNNGV. DNA for the CDR3: TGTGCCAGCAGCGGGGGAGCGGGAGGCTGGGATACGCAGTATTTT. Its translation: CASSGGAGGWDTQYF. The whole variable domain, filled in from reference TRBV11-2 and TRBJ2-3, reads EAGVAQSPRYKIIEKRQSVAFWCNPISGHATLYWYQQILGQGPKLLIQFQNNGVVDDSQLPKDRFSAERLKGVDSTLKIQPAKLEDSAVYLCASSGGAGGWDTQYFGPGTRLTVL.

The chain combines TRBV27 with TRBJ2-1, with TRBD2 identical over 14 bases. The ends lost 7 bases at V and 7 bases at J; junction bases unmatched: 15. Germline loops: CDR1 MNHEY, CDR2 SMNVEV (reference sequence). The CDR3 loop spans 18 amino acids. The CDR3 nucleotides are TGTGCCAGCAAGTACGACAGTTCGGGACTAGCGGGAGATAATGAGCAGTTCTTC. It translates to CASKYDSSGLAGDNEQFF.

The V call is TRBV6-5, the J call TRBJ1-2; D is unresolved. Germline CDR1 and CDR2: MNHEY and SVGAGI. The CDR3 extends over 16 amino acids. The V gene lost 0 bases and the J gene lost 4 bases, with 15 bases spanning the gap. The CDR3 DNA reads TGTGCCAGCAGTTACTCCCCCCCGACGACATTCTATGGCTACACCTTC. It yields the protein CASSYSPPTTFYGYTF.

This clone appeared a few times. The V call is TRBV7-2, the J call TRBJ2-3, with D possibly TRBD2 on 7 matching bases. The CDR3 is made up of 19 amino acids. V was trimmed by 1 base and J by 1 base, leaving 21 bases between them. Germline-derived CDR1 and CDR2 are SGHTA and FQGNSA. For the CDR3, the DNA is TGTGCCAGCAGCTTAGTCATCTCGGGTTTCGGGGGGCGCACAGATACGCAGTATTTT. Protein: CASSLVISGFGGRTDTQYF.

The chain joins TRBV28 to TRBJ1-6; no definite D call. V was trimmed by 5 bases and J by 0 bases, leaving 11 bases between them. The CDR3 covers 16 residues. The germline gives CDR1 MDHEN, CDR2 SYDVKM. The CDR3 loop is CASSPHRDSYNSPLHF. As DNA, the CDR3 is TGTGCCAGCAGTCCCCACCGGGACTCCTATAATTCACCCCTCCACTTT.

The chain carries TRBV7-6 and TRBJ2-5, with D unresolved. The CDR3 covers 14 residues. CDR1 is SGHVS, CDR2 FNYEAQ, per germline. Trimming took 1 base from V and 5 from J, leaving 11 bases between them. CDR3 protein: CASSLGGGAETQYF. CDR3 nucleotides: TGTGCCAGCAGCTTAGGAGGTGGCGCCGAGACCCAGTACTTC.